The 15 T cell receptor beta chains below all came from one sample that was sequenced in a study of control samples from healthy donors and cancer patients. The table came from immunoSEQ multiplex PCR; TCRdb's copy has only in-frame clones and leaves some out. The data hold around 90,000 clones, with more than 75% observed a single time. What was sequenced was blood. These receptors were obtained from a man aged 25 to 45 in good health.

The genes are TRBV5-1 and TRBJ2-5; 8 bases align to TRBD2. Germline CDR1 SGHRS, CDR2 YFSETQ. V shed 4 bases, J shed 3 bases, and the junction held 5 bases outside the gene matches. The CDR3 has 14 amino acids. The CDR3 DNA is TGCGCCAGCAGCCCGGCAGCGGGGGAAGAGACCCAGTACTTC. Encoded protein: CASSPAAGEETQYF.

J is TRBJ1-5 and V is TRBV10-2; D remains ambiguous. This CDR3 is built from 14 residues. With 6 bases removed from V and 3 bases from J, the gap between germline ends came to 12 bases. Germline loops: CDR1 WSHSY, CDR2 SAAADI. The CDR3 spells CASRAGRSNQPQHF. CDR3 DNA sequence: TGCGCCAGCAGGGCGGGGAGATCCAATCAGCCCCAGCATTTT.

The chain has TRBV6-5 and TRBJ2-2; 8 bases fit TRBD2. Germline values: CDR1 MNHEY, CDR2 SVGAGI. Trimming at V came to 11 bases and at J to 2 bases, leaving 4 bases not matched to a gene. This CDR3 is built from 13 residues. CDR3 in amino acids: CALRGVNTGELFF. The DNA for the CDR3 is TGTGCCCTGCGGGGGGTTAACACCGGGGAGCTGTTTTTT.

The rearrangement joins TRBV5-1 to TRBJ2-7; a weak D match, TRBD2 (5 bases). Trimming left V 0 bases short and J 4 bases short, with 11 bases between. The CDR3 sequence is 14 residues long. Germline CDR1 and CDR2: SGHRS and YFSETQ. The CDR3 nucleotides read TGCGCCAGCAGCTTGGGAGGGCTCCTATACGAGCAGTACTTC. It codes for CASSLGGLLYEQYF.

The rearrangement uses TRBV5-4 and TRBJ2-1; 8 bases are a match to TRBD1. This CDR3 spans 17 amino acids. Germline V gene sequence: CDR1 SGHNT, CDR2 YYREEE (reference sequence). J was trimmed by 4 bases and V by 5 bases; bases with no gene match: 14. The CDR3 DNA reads TGTGCCAGCAGTCTAAAAAAGGGGACAGGAGATTACAATGAGCAGTTCTTC. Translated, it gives CASSLKKGTGDYNEQFF.

For the CDR3, the DNA is TGCGCCAGCAGCCAAGATCACCTCACCCTCGGCGTAACTGAAGCTTTCTTT. It encodes CASSQDHLTLGVTEAFF. This rearrangement joins TRBV4-1 to TRBJ1-1; no definite D call. This CDR3 is 17 amino acids long. CDR1 is MGHRA, CDR2 YSYEKL, per germline. Trimming removed 0 bases from V and 5 bases from J, with 19 bases in between.

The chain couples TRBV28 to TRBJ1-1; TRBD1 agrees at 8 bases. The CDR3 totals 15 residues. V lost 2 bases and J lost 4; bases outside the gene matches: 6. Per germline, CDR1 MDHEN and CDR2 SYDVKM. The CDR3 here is CASSLRRTGGTEAFF. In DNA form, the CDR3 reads TGTGCCAGCAGTTTACGGAGAACAGGGGGCACTGAAGCTTTCTTT.

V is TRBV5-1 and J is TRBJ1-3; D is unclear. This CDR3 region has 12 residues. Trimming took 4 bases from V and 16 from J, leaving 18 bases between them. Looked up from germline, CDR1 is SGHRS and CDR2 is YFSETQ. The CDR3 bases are TGCGCCAGCAGCCCCGTCGGCGGATCCTTCTATTTT. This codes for CASSPVGGSFYF.

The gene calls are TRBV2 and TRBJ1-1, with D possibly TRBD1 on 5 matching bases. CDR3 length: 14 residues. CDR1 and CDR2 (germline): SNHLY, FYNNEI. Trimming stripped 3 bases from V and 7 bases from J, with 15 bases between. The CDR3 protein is CASSETRGLSEAFF. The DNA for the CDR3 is TGTGCCAGCAGTGAGACTAGGGGCCTGAGTGAAGCTTTCTTT. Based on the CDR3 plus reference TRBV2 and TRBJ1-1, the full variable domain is EPEVTQTPSHQVTQMGQEVILRCVPISNHLYFYWYRQILGQKVEFLVSFYNNEISEKSEIFDDQFSVERPDGSNFTLKIRSTKLEDSAMYFCASSETRGLSEAFFGQGTRLTVV.

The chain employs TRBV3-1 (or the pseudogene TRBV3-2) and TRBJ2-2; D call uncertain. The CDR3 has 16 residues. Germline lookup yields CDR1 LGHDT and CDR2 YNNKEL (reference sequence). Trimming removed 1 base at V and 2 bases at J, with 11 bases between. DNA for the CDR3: TGTGCCAGCAGCCAAGTAAGCCAGGCCAACACCGGGGAGCTGTTTTTT. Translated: CASSQVSQANTGELFF.

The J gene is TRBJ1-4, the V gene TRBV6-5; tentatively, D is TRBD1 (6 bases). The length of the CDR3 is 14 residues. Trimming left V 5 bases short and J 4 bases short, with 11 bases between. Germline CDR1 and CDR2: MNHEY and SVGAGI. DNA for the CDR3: TGTGCCAGCAGTAATACAGGGATTAATGAAAAACTGTTTTTT. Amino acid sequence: CASSNTGINEKLFF.

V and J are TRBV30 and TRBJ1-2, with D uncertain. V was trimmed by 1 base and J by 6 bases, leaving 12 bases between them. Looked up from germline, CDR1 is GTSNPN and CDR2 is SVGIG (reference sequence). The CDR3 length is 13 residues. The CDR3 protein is CAWSENTVDGYTF. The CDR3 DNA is TGTGCCTGGAGTGAAAATACAGTGGATGGCTACACCTTC.

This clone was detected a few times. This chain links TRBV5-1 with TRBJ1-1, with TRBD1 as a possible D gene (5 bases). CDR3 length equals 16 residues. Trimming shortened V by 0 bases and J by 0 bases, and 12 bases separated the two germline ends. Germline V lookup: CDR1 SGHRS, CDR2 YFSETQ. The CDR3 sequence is CASSLGQLSMNTEAFF. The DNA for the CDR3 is TGCGCCAGCAGCTTGGGACAGCTGTCCATGAACACTGAAGCTTTCTTT.

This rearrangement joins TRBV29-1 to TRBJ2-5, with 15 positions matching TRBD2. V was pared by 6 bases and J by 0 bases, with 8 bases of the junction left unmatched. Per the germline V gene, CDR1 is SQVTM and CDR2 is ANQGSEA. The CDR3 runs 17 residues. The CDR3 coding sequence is TGCAGCGTCGCCGGACTAGCGGGGGGGGTGTACCAAGAGACCCAGTACTTC. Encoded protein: CSVAGLAGGVYQETQYF.

DNA for the CDR3: TGTGCCAGCAGTACTGCAGGCGGCCCAGATACGCAGTATTTT. Protein sequence: CASSTAGGPDTQYF. V is TRBV6-5 and J is TRBJ2-3; D is unclear. CDR1 and CDR2 (germline): MNHEY, SVGAGI. Trimming removed 5 bases from V and 4 bases from J, with 13 bases in between. The CDR3 has 14 residues.